This record looks at one T cell receptor (beta chain) sequence and its context. Its antigen is not identified. This CDR3 is built from 14 residues. V was trimmed by 0 bases and J by 3 bases, leaving 6 bases between them. Germline-derived CDR1 and CDR2 are LNHDA and SQIVND (reference sequence). The data originate from a study of T cell repertoires in cytomegalovirus infection. Across the study: In the study, CMV epitopes included recently identified HLA-C-restricted and well-studied HLA-B-restricted ones. Matching HLA type, along with CMV infection, was indicated by public TCR beta signatures. Study results and caveats: Cumulative public TCR beta family frequency identified carriers of CMV plus the relevant HLA.

Each CDR3 protein is one row after TCRdb ran MiXCR on the reads. The sample lists 700,000 to 900,000 distinct CDR3 sequences, around 29% seen once, with around 12% in the top ten. This specimen was cultured CD8+ T cells from PBMCs, taken from culture after CMV antigen stimulation. This TCR was recovered from a human donor in good health (CMV status not recorded). Some clones in this sample may be carry-over from other donors' samples. The chain carries TRBV19 and TRBJ1-5; no definite D call. The CDR3 loop is CASSIDRFNQPQHF. Here the CDR3 DNA reads TGTGCCAGTAGTATAGACAGATTCAATCAGCCCCAGCATTTT.